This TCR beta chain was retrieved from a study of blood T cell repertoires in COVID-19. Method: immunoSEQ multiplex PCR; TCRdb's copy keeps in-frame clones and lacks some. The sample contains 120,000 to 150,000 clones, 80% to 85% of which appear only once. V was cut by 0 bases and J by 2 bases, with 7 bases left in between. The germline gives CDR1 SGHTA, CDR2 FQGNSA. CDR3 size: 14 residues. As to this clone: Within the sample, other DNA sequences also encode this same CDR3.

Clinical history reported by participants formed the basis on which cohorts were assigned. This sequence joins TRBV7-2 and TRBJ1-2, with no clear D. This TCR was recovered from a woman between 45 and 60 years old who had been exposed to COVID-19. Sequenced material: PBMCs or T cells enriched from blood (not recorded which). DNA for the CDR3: TGTGCCAGCAGCTTAGCTGGCAGGAACTATGGCTACACCTTC. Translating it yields CASSLAGRNYGYTF.